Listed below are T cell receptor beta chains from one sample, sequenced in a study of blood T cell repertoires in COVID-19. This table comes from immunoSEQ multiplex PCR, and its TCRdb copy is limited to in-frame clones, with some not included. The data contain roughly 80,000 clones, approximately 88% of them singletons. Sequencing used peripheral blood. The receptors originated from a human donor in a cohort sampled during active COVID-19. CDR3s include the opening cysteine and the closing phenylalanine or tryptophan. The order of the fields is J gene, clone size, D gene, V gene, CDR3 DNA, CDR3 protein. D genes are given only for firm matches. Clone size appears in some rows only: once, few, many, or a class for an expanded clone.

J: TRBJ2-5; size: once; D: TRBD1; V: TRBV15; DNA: TGTGCCACCAGCGGACGAGGACAGGGGGGGTTGGCCCAGTACTTC; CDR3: CATSGRGQGGLAQYF
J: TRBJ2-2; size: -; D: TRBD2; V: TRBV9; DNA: TGTGCCAGCAGCGTGTGGGGGGGCACCGGGGAGCTGTTTTTT; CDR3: CASSVWGGTGELFF
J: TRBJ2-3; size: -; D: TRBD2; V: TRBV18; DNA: TGTGCCAGCTCATCCCCAGCGGGGGGGCAAGATACGCAGTATTTT; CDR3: CASSSPAGGQDTQYF
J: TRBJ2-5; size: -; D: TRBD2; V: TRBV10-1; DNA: TGCGCCAGCAGCGCTGGACTAGCGGGAGGACAAGAGACCCAGTACTTC; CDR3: CASSAGLAGGQETQYF
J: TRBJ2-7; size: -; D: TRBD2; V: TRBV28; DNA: TGTGCCAGCAGTTTCCCCAGCGGGATGATCTACGAGCAGTACTTC; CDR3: CASSFPSGMIYEQYF
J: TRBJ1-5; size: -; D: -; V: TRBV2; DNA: TGTGCCAGCAGTGAACAGGGTTTGGGGAATCAGCCCCAGCATTTT; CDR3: CASSEQGLGNQPQHF
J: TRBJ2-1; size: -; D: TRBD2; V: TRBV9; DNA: TGTGCCAGCAGCCCCCAAAGCGGGGGGGTCTACAATGAGCAGTTCTTC; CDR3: CASSPQSGGVYNEQFF
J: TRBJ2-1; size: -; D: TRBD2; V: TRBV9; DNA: TGTGCCAGCAGCGTAGGAACTAGCGGGGGGGCCAATGAGCAGTTCTTC; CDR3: CASSVGTSGGANEQFF
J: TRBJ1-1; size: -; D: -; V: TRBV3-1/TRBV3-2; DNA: TGTGCCAGCAGCCTCTCAGGGGAAGGCACTGAAGCTTTCTTT; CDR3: CASSLSGEGTEAFF
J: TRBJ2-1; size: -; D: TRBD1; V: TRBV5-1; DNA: TGCGCCAGCAGCTTGGGACAGGGCCTTAATGAGCAGTTCTTC; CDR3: CASSLGQGLNEQFF
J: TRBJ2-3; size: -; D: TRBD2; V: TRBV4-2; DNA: TGTGCCAGCAGCCCCACCCCCGGGGGGGCAGATACGCAGTATTTT; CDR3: CASSPTPGGADTQYF
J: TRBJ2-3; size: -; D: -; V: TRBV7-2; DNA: TGTGCCAGCAGCTTAGAATCGGCTAGGTCTAGCACAGATACGCAGTATTTT; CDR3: CASSLESARSSTDTQYF
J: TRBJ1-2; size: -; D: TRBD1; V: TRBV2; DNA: TGTGCCAGTGGACAGGCAAATAACTATGGCTACACCTTC; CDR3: CASGQANNYGYTF
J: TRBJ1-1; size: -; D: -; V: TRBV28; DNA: TGTGCCAGCAGTGTACTGCATGAGGGTAAAGCTTTCTTT; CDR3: CASSVLHEGKAFF
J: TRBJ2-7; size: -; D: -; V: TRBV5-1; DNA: TGCGCCAGCAGCTTGGAGGGTGGGAGGAGCGAGCAGTACTTC; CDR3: CASSLEGGRSEQYF
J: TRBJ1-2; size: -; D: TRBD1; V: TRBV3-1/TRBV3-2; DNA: TGTGCCAGCAGCCATAGACAGGGGGGTAACTATGGCTACACCTTC; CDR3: CASSHRQGGNYGYTF
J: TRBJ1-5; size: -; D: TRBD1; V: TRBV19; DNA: TGTGCCAGTAGTAATACCGGACAGGTCCTAACCCAGCATTTT; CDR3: CASSNTGQVLTQHF
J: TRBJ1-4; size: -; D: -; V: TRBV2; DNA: TGTGCCAGCAGTGAAAATTGGGTAGTGGAGGAAAAACTGTTTTTT; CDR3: CASSENWVVEEKLFF
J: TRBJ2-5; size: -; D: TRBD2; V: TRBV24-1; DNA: TGTGCCACCAGTGACCCAGGACTAGCGGGAGGGGAGACCCAGTACTTC; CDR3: CATSDPGLAGGETQYF
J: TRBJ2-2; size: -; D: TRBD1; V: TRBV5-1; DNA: TGCGCCACCCGGGACAGGGATCCCAACACCGGGGAGCTGTTTTTT; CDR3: CATRDRDPNTGELFF
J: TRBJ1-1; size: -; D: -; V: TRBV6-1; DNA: TGTGCCAGCAGTGAAGCGGACACGGTTAACACTGAAGCTTTCTTT; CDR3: CASSEADTVNTEAFF
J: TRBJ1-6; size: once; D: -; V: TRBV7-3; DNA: TGTGCCAGCAGCGTAGAAAGAAATTCACCCCTCCACTTT; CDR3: CASSVERNSPLHF
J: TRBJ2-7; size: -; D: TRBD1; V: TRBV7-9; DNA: TGTGCCAGCAGCGATACAGGGGGGAAAGGGTCCTACGAGCAGTACTTC; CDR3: CASSDTGGKGSYEQYF
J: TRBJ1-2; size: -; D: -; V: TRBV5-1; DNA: TGCGCCAGCAGCGAGACAGCGAATAACTATGGCTACACCTTC; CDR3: CASSETANNYGYTF
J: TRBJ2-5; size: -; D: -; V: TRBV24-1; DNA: TGTGCCACCAGTGATTCAACAAAAGAGACCCAGTACTTC; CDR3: CATSDSTKETQYF
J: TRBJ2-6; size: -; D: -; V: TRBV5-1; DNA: TGCGCCAGCAGCTCCGGGTTTCCTGGGGCCAACGTCCTGACTTTC; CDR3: CASSSGFPGANVLTF
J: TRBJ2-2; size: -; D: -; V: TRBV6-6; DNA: TGTGCCAGCAGAGGGACACGCAACACCGGGGAGCTGTTTTTT; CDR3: CASRGTRNTGELFF
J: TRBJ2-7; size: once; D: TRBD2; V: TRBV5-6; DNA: TGTGCCAGCAGCTATGCCCGGACTAGCGGGGCGAGAGAGCAGTACTTC; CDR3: CASSYARTSGAREQYF
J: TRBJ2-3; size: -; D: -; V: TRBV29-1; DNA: TGCAGCGTTGCGCAGGGGATGGTGAAAGCAGATACGCAGTATTTT; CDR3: CSVAQGMVKADTQYF
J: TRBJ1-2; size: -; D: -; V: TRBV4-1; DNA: TGCGCCAGCAGCCAAGGCGCAGGGGATTACTATGGCTACACCTTC; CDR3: CASSQGAGDYYGYTF
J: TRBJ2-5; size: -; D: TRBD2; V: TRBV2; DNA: TGTGCCAGCAGTCTCAGCGGGGGGCTCAGCCAAGAGACCCAGTACTTC; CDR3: CASSLSGGLSQETQYF
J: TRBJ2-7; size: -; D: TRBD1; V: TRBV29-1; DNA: TGCAGCGTTAGCCGGGACAGGGGTTTCTACGAGCAGTACTTC; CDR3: CSVSRDRGFYEQYF
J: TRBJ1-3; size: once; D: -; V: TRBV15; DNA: TGTGCCACCAGCAGAGCCACGGGGTGGAAGGGAAACACCATATATTTT; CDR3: CATSRATGWKGNTIYF
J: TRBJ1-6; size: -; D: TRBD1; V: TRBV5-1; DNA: TGCGCCAGCAGCTCCTCCGGGACAGGGGGGCATTCACCCCTCCACTTT; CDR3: CASSSSGTGGHSPLHF
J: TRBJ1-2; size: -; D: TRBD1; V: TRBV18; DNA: TGTGCCAGCTCACCGGGACAGGGCGGCTATGGCTACACCTTC; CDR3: CASSPGQGGYGYTF
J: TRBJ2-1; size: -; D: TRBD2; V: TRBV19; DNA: TGTGCCAGTAGTATTGCGGGGGGGATATACAATGAGCAGTTCTTC; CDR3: CASSIAGGIYNEQFF
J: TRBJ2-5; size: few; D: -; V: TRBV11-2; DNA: TGTGCCAGCAGCTTATCCCCAGGGCAAGAGACCCAGTACTTC; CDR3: CASSLSPGQETQYF
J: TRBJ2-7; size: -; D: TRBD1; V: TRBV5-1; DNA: TGCGCCAGCAGCAGTGGACAGGGGAGGCACGAGCAGTACTTC; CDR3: CASSSGQGRHEQYF
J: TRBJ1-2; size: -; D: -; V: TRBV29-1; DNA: TGCAGCGTTGAGGAGGGGCGTAACTATGGCTACACCTTC; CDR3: CSVEEGRNYGYTF
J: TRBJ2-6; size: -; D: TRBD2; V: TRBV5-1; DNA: TGCGCCAGCAGCTTGGCCCCGGGAGGCAACGTCCTGACTTTC; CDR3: CASSLAPGGNVLTF
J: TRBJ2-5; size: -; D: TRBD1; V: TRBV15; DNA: TGTGCCACCAGCAGAGGAACGACAGGGGGCCAGCAAGAGACCCAGTACTTC; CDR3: CATSRGTTGGQQETQYF
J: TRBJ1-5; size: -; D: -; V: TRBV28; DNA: TGTGCCAGCAGTTCACCCCGGGATGAGGTTAGCAATCAGCCCCAGCATTTT; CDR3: CASSSPRDEVSNQPQHF
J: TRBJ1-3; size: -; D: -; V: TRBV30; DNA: TGTGCCTGGCGTGGCACTAACTCTGGAAACACCATATATTTT; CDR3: CAWRGTNSGNTIYF